The clone carrying this TCR beta chain appeared a few times. The sample originates from a study of quantifying T cell responses using KT2 cells. Background on the study: cDNA was made from DNase-treated RNA using alpha and beta constant primers.

The cDNA 3' end received a ligated oligonucleotide with a UMI. First-round PCR used three to four cycles and beta primers RC1.1 and RC1.2 covering TRBC1 and TRBC2. TCRdb analysed the UMI-ligation and nested PCR reads with MiXCR anew, one entry per CDR3 protein. The sample shows over 40,000 distinct CDR3 sequences, under 14% of them seen only once. The CDR3 contains 13 residues. The V end was cut by 4 bases, the J end by 3 bases, with 11 bases between. Germline loops: CDR1 SGHDT, CDR2 YYEEEE. What was sequenced was PBMCs spiked with cells of the T cell clone KT2. The clonotype was recovered from a human donor. The chain combines TRBV5-6 with TRBJ2-7; no clear D gene. The chain's CDR3 is CASSPRTRYEQYF. The CDR3 nucleotides are TGTGCCAGCAGCCCAAGGACCCGCTACGAGCAGTACTTC.